The T cell receptor (beta chain) under discussion was sequenced for a study of shared clonotypes between healthy human individuals. Whole-study results and caveats: With a handful of donors compared, around 5.4% of naive CD4 clonotypes were shared.

As for this clone: Its cognate antigen is unknown.

Per germline, CDR1 MNHEY and CDR2 SVGAGI. The CDR3 covers 16 residues. V lost 4 bases to trimming and J lost 7 bases, with 20 bases between them. Each sample came from a Caucasian adult donor living in Nashville, Tennessee. The investigators split CD4+ cells into a CD45RA+ naive subset and a CD45RA-negative memory subset. Measured with immunoSEQ multiplex PCR; TCRdb has only the in-frame clones, and not every one. The sample lists some 500,000 clones; about 96% were seen once. The material sequenced was naive CD4+ T cells sorted from blood. The subset is: CD45RA+ positively selected. This clonotype was sampled from a woman in her thirties in good health. The J gene is TRBJ2-1, the V gene TRBV6-5; D tentatively fits TRBD1 or TRBD2 (6 bases each). The CDR3 nucleotides are TGTGCCAGCAGTTTCATAGGACTAAGGGGGGTTAATGAGCAGTTCTTC. It is translated as CASSFIGLRGVNEQFF.